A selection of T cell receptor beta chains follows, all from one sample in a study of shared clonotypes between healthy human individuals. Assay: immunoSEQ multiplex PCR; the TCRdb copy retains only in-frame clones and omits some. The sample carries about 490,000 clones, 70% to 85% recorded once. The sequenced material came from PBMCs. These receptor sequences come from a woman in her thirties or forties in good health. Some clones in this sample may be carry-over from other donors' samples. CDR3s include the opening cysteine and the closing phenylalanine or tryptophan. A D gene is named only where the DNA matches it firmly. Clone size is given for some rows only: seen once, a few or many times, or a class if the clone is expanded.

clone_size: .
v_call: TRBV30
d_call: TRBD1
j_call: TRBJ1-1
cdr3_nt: TGTGCATTTGACAGGGGGACGCCTGAAGCTTTCTTT
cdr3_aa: CAFDRGTPEAFF

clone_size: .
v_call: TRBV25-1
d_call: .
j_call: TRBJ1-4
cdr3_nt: TGTGCCAGCAGTGAATATCGGGGGGGGGCTCGTGATGAAAAACTGTTTTTT
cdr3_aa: CASSEYRGGARDEKLFF

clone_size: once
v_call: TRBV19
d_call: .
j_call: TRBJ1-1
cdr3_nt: TGTGCCACCCGGTTGAACACTGAAGCTTTCTTT
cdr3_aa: CATRLNTEAFF

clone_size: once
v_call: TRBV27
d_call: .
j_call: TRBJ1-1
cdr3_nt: TGTGCCAGCAGTTCCTACCATGGGACGGAGAACACTGAAGCTTTCTTT
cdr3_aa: CASSSYHGTENTEAFF

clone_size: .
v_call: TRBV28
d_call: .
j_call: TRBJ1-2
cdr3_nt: TGTGCCCCCCTGGCCGAGCAGGGAAGAGATGGCTACACCTTC
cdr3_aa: CAPLAEQGRDGYTF

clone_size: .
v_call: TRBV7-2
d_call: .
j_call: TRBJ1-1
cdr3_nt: TGTGCCAGCAGCTTAGCGAGTGGAACTGAAGCTTTCTTT
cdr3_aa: CASSLASGTEAFF

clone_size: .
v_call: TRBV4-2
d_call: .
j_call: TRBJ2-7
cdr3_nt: TGTGCCAGCAGCCAAGTTTCGACAGGCTACACCTACGAGCAGTACTTC
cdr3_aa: CASSQVSTGYTYEQYF

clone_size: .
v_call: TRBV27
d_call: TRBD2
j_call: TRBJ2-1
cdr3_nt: TGTGCCAGCAGTTTGTCGCTAGCGGGGAGCAATGAGCAGTTCTTC
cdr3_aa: CASSLSLAGSNEQFF

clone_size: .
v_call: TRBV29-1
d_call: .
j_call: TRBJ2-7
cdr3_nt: TGCAGCGTTGTTTCTGCAGGGAACCAGCACTCCTACGAGCAGTACTTC
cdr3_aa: CSVVSAGNQHSYEQYF

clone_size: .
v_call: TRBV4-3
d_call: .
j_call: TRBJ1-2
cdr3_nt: TGCGCCAGCAGCCCCAAGGCTCACACCTATGGCTACACCTTC
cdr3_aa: CASSPKAHTYGYTF

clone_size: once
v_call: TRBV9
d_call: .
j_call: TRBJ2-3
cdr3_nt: TGTGCCAGCAGCGCGGCCGGGGATACGCAGTATTTT
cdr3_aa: CASSAAGDTQYF

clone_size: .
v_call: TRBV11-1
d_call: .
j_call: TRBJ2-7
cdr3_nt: TGTGCCAGCAGCTTTGGTGGGAGTTACGAGCAGTACTTC
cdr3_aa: CASSFGGSYEQYF

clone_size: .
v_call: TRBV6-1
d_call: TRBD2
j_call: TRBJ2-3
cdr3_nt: TGTGCCAGCAGTGAAAGCGGGAGGAGCACAGATACGCAGTATTTT
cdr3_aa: CASSESGRSTDTQYF

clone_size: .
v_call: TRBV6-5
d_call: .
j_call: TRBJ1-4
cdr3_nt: TGTGCCAGCAGTTGGACAGAGTCTTCAACTAATGAAAAACTGTTTTTT
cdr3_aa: CASSWTESSTNEKLFF

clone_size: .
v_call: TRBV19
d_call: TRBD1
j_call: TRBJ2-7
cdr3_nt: TGTGCCAGTACAGAGCAGACAGGGCCCTCCTACGAGCAGTACTTC
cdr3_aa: CASTEQTGPSYEQYF

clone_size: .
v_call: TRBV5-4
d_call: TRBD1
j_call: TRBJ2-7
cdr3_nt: TGTGCCAGCAGCCAGAGGGACAGGAGCTCCTACGAGCAGTACTTC
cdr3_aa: CASSQRDRSSYEQYF

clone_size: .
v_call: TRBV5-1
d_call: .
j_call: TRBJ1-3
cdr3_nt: TGCGCCAGCAGCCCACTGGGGGGGACTGGAAACACCATATATTTT
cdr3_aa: CASSPLGGTGNTIYF